This T cell receptor (beta chain) was captured in a study of cytomegalovirus exposure and HLA in healthy donors. The PCR had 60 Vbeta and 13 Jbeta primers. The assay was immunoSEQ multiplex PCR, and TCRdb's table has in-frame clones only and misses some. Here the sample table reports about 41,000 clones. Sequences were obtained from PBMCs. This receptor was identified in a man under 40 in good health and CMV-seronegative.

The CDR3 region is CSVAGPRDVYEQYF. The CDR3 region has the DNA TGCAGCGTTGCCGGGCCCCGGGATGTTTACGAGCAGTACTTC. This rearrangement joins TRBV29-1 to TRBJ2-7; a possible D gene is TRBD2 (5 bases). With 4 bases removed from V and 4 bases from J, the gap between germline ends came to 17 bases. This CDR3 is 14 amino acids long. The germline gives CDR1 SQVTM, CDR2 ANQGSEA.